This T cell receptor (beta chain) is drawn from a study of T cells in Graves' hyperthyroidism and ophthalmopathy. Study summary: Initial diagnosis, before any treatment, was when peripheral blood was collected.

Germline CDR1 is DFQATT and CDR2 is SNEGSKA (reference sequence). The length of the CDR3 is 14 residues. With 7 bases clipped from V and 0 bases from J, the junction kept 7 bases outside the gene matches. Clinical symptoms, serum thyroxine, TRAb, thyroid ultrasound and orbital computed tomography informed diagnoses. The source material, RNA transcripts, was used to amplify TCR beta CDR3 regions. A set of HTBI primers served as the primers for a first-round RT-PCR of the TCR CDR3. TCRdb redid the calling of the multiplex PCR reads with MiXCR, one entry per CDR3 protein. The sample comprises a few hundred thousand distinct CDR3 sequences, about 18% of which are singletons, and 35% to 50% rests with the top ten. The study's findings and limits: The blood repertoire included most of the expanded thyroid clonotypes above 0.001. Ophthalmopathy, which appeared later, was predicted by the model a median 6.5 months before onset.

This clonotype was observed at least ten times. Its specificity is unknown. Sequencing was done on a sample of blood. The V gene is TRBV20-1, the J gene TRBJ2-3; TRBD2 aligns across 7 bases. This receptor was obtained from a young man with Graves' ophthalmopathy. Written as DNA, the CDR3 is TGCAGTGTCTGGGGGGAGGGGAGCACAGATACGCAGTATTTT. This codes for CSVWGEGSTDTQYF.